These T cell receptor beta chains were read from a single sample in a study of blood T cells in healthy people across ages. MiXCR, run by TCRdb on the 5' RACE reads, gives a single entry per CDR3 protein. The top ten clones hold around an eighth of a sample with approximately 940,000 distinct CDR3 sequences, about 48% of them seen once. The sequenced sample consisted of blood. The receptor source for this set is a man younger than 45 in good health. CDR3s include the opening cysteine and the closing phenylalanine or tryptophan. The order of the fields is clone size, J gene, D gene, V gene, CDR3 DNA, CDR3 protein. D genes are given only for firm matches. Part of the rows lack a size; the others show once, few, many or a class for expanded clones.

abundance: -
j_gene: TRBJ2-7
d_gene: -
v_gene: TRBV7-3
CDR3nt: TGTGCCAGCAGCCCCCCCGGAGCACGTCCCTACAATGAGCAGTACTTC
CDR3aa: CASSPPGARPYNEQYF

abundance: few
j_gene: TRBJ2-7
d_gene: -
v_gene: TRBV12-3/TRBV12-4
CDR3nt: TGTGCCAGCAGCCCCTTAGTTTGGGGCGAACGATCTGACAACGAGCAGTACTTC
CDR3aa: CASSPLVWGERSDNEQYF

abundance: -
j_gene: TRBJ2-7
d_gene: -
v_gene: TRBV28
CDR3nt: TGTGCCAGCAGCATGGGGGGGGGCACCTACGAGCAGTACTTC
CDR3aa: CASSMGGGTYEQYF

abundance: few
j_gene: TRBJ2-3
d_gene: -
v_gene: TRBV9
CDR3nt: TGTGCCAGCAGCGTAAGACAGCTTAGCACAGATACGCAGTATTTT
CDR3aa: CASSVRQLSTDTQYF

abundance: -
j_gene: TRBJ2-1
d_gene: -
v_gene: TRBV7-2
CDR3nt: TGTGCCAGCAGCTTACCTTCCGGGACATCGAGCTCCTACAATGAGCAGTTCTTC
CDR3aa: CASSLPSGTSSSYNEQFF

abundance: -
j_gene: TRBJ2-5
d_gene: -
v_gene: TRBV27
CDR3nt: TGTGCCGGCAGTTCTTACAGTGGCCGCGTTTTAGAGCAGTACTTC
CDR3aa: CAGSSYSGRVLEQYF

abundance: few
j_gene: TRBJ2-1
d_gene: TRBD2
v_gene: TRBV14
CDR3nt: TGTGCCAGCAGCCAAGATCCGGGAGGCAATGAGCAGTTCTTC
CDR3aa: CASSQDPGGNEQFF

abundance: -
j_gene: TRBJ1-4
d_gene: -
v_gene: TRBV6-5
CDR3nt: TGTGCCAGCAGTTACTCGGGGGGCAAAGGGAGTGAAAAACTGTTTTTT
CDR3aa: CASSYSGGKGSEKLFF

abundance: -
j_gene: TRBJ2-1
d_gene: TRBD2
v_gene: TRBV4-1
CDR3nt: TGCGCCAGCAGCCAAGATGACACTAGCGGATACAATGAGCAGTTCTTC
CDR3aa: CASSQDDTSGYNEQFF

abundance: -
j_gene: TRBJ2-3
d_gene: TRBD2
v_gene: TRBV27
CDR3nt: TGTGCCAGCAGCGGAGCGGGGAGATACACAGATACGCAGTATTTT
CDR3aa: CASSGAGRYTDTQYF

abundance: -
j_gene: TRBJ1-1
d_gene: -
v_gene: TRBV27
CDR3nt: TGTGCCAGCAGTTTCTCGGGGGGTGAAGCTTTCTTT
CDR3aa: CASSFSGGEAFF

abundance: -
j_gene: TRBJ1-5
d_gene: -
v_gene: TRBV3-1
CDR3nt: TGTGCCAGCAGCCAAGATAGCGATCAGCCCCAGCATTTT
CDR3aa: CASSQDSDQPQHF

abundance: -
j_gene: TRBJ2-5
d_gene: -
v_gene: TRBV20-1
CDR3nt: TGCAGTGCACGGGACGCCAGGTTGGCACAAGAGACCCAGTACTTC
CDR3aa: CSARDARLAQETQYF

abundance: -
j_gene: TRBJ2-5
d_gene: TRBD1
v_gene: TRBV15
CDR3nt: TGTGCCACCAGCAGAGATCGGACAGGGTCCTATGAGCAGTACTTC
CDR3aa: CATSRDRTGSYEQYF

abundance: few
j_gene: TRBJ1-1
d_gene: -
v_gene: TRBV13
CDR3nt: TGTGCCAGCAGTCCCTGGTCTCGGCAGAACACTGAAGCTTTCTTT
CDR3aa: CASSPWSRQNTEAFF

abundance: many
j_gene: TRBJ1-2
d_gene: TRBD1
v_gene: TRBV5-1
CDR3nt: TGCGCCAGCAGCTTATACCGGGACAGCTATGGCTACACCTTC
CDR3aa: CASSLYRDSYGYTF

abundance: -
j_gene: TRBJ1-6
d_gene: TRBD1
v_gene: TRBV20-1
CDR3nt: TGCAGTGCTAGGGAAGGGACAGGCGGCTATAATTCACCCCTCCACTTT
CDR3aa: CSAREGTGGYNSPLHF

abundance: -
j_gene: TRBJ1-4
d_gene: -
v_gene: TRBV27
CDR3nt: TGTGCCAGCAGTCACTCCGGGACCTCAAAACTGTTTTTT
CDR3aa: CASSHSGTSKLFF

abundance: -
j_gene: TRBJ2-3
d_gene: TRBD2
v_gene: TRBV5-1
CDR3nt: TGCGCCAGCAGCCCGGAGGGGCTAGCGGGGAGGATGGATACGCAGTATTTT
CDR3aa: CASSPEGLAGRMDTQYF

abundance: -
j_gene: TRBJ2-5
d_gene: -
v_gene: TRBV7-8
CDR3nt: TGTGCCGGCAGCTTCTGGGACTTTATGTCCGAGACCCAGTACTTC
CDR3aa: CAGSFWDFMSETQYF

abundance: -
j_gene: TRBJ2-3
d_gene: -
v_gene: TRBV7-8
CDR3nt: TGTGCCAGCAGCTCTGACTCTGATACGGGGTATTTT
CDR3aa: CASSSDSDTGYF

abundance: few
j_gene: TRBJ2-7
d_gene: -
v_gene: TRBV25-1
CDR3nt: TGTGCCAGCAGTGAAACGGCTAGGGGTCGCGAGCAGTACTTC
CDR3aa: CASSETARGREQYF

abundance: -
j_gene: TRBJ1-4
d_gene: TRBD1
v_gene: TRBV2
CDR3nt: TGTGCCAGCACTGACGGGACAGGTTGGGAAAAACTGTTTTTT
CDR3aa: CASTDGTGWEKLFF

abundance: many
j_gene: TRBJ2-3
d_gene: -
v_gene: TRBV10-3
CDR3nt: TGTGCCATCAGTGACCCCGCGGGAACAGGGAGGGACTCCACAGATACGCAGTATTTT
CDR3aa: CAISDPAGTGRDSTDTQYF

abundance: -
j_gene: TRBJ1-1
d_gene: TRBD1
v_gene: TRBV4-1
CDR3nt: TGCGCCAGCAGCCAAGGTCTAGGGGGCCAAGCTTTCTTT
CDR3aa: CASSQGLGGQAFF

abundance: -
j_gene: TRBJ2-7
d_gene: TRBD1
v_gene: TRBV6-6
CDR3nt: TGTGCCAGCCACAGGGGCGCCTACGAGCAGTACTTC
CDR3aa: CASHRGAYEQYF

abundance: few
j_gene: TRBJ2-1
d_gene: -
v_gene: TRBV29-1
CDR3nt: TGCAGCGTTGAAACGGGATGGGAGGGGGCCCCGAAAGGGGCTTCCTACAATGAGCAGTTCTTC
CDR3aa: CSVETGWEGAPKGASYNEQFF

abundance: once
j_gene: TRBJ2-7
d_gene: -
v_gene: TRBV7-2
CDR3nt: TGTGCCGGCAGCTTAGGGACAATAACCTACGAGCAGTACTTC
CDR3aa: CAGSLGTITYEQYF

abundance: -
j_gene: TRBJ2-3
d_gene: -
v_gene: TRBV5-1
CDR3nt: TGCGCCAGCAGTCCGGGGACCTATGGAGATACGCAGTATTTT
CDR3aa: CASSPGTYGDTQYF

abundance: -
j_gene: TRBJ2-1
d_gene: TRBD1
v_gene: TRBV28
CDR3nt: TGTGCCAGCAGCCAAACCGGGACAGGGGCTCATGAGCAGTTCTTC
CDR3aa: CASSQTGTGAHEQFF

abundance: many
j_gene: TRBJ2-2
d_gene: TRBD2
v_gene: TRBV29-1
CDR3nt: TGCAGCGTTGGGAGCGGGGGGGCCCTCGGGGAGCTGTTTTTT
CDR3aa: CSVGSGGALGELFF

abundance: -
j_gene: TRBJ1-1
d_gene: -
v_gene: TRBV5-4
CDR3nt: TGTGCCAGCAGCCCCCTAGGGGACACTGAAGCTTTCTTT
CDR3aa: CASSPLGDTEAFF

abundance: -
j_gene: TRBJ2-1
d_gene: TRBD2
v_gene: TRBV14
CDR3nt: TGTGCCAGCAGCCTACTAGCGGGGGCCGCTAATGAGCAGTTCTTC
CDR3aa: CASSLLAGAANEQFF

abundance: -
j_gene: TRBJ2-1
d_gene: -
v_gene: TRBV21-1
CDR3nt: TGTGCCAGCAGCAAATTAAGGCAGGTGAAGGGCAATGAGCAGTTCTTC
CDR3aa: CASSKLRQVKGNEQFF

abundance: -
j_gene: TRBJ2-3
d_gene: -
v_gene: TRBV12-3/TRBV12-4
CDR3nt: TGTGCCAGCAGTTTCTGGCGGATCACAAATACGCAGTATTTT
CDR3aa: CASSFWRITNTQYF

abundance: few
j_gene: TRBJ1-5
d_gene: TRBD1
v_gene: TRBV28
CDR3nt: TGTGCCAGCAGCCCTTCGGACAGGGACAATCAGCCCCAGCATTTT
CDR3aa: CASSPSDRDNQPQHF

abundance: -
j_gene: TRBJ2-5
d_gene: -
v_gene: TRBV29-1
CDR3nt: TGCAGCGCCCAGAGGGGACGAGAGACCCAGTACTTC
CDR3aa: CSAQRGRETQYF

abundance: -
j_gene: TRBJ1-3
d_gene: -
v_gene: TRBV3-1
CDR3nt: TGTGCCTGCAGCCAGATCACGGGACCGCAAACTGGAAACACCATATATTTT
CDR3aa: CACSQITGPQTGNTIYF

abundance: few
j_gene: TRBJ1-2
d_gene: TRBD1
v_gene: TRBV28
CDR3nt: TGTGCCAGCAGTTCAGCTGGGACAGGGGAGATGTCTGGCTACACCTTC
CDR3aa: CASSSAGTGEMSGYTF

abundance: -
j_gene: TRBJ1-1
d_gene: -
v_gene: TRBV20-1
CDR3nt: TGCAGTGCTAGAGGGGGGCTGGCTGAAGCTTTCTTT
CDR3aa: CSARGGLAEAFF

abundance: once
j_gene: TRBJ2-2
d_gene: -
v_gene: TRBV4-1
CDR3nt: TGCGCCAGCAGCCAAGGGGGGGGGCACCCCGGGGAGCTGTTTTTT
CDR3aa: CASSQGGGHPGELFF

abundance: -
j_gene: TRBJ1-2
d_gene: -
v_gene: TRBV6-1
CDR3nt: TGTGCCAGCAGTGAAGCGGGCAGTACTAACTATGGCTACACCTTC
CDR3aa: CASSEAGSTNYGYTF

abundance: once
j_gene: TRBJ2-7
d_gene: -
v_gene: TRBV5-6
CDR3nt: TGTGCCAGCAGCGCGTCCGCGACCTCCGGGCAGTACTTC
CDR3aa: CASSASATSGQYF

abundance: -
j_gene: TRBJ1-2
d_gene: -
v_gene: TRBV4-1
CDR3nt: TGCGCCAGCAGCCAAGGGATGGACGGCTACACCTTC
CDR3aa: CASSQGMDGYTF

abundance: few
j_gene: TRBJ2-3
d_gene: TRBD2
v_gene: TRBV2
CDR3nt: TGTGCCAGCAGTGAACACGGGGGGTATGCAGATACGCAGTATTTT
CDR3aa: CASSEHGGYADTQYF

abundance: -
j_gene: TRBJ2-3
d_gene: -
v_gene: TRBV20-1
CDR3nt: TGCAGTGCTTCGACAACTAGCACCTACACAGATACGCAGTATTTT
CDR3aa: CSASTTSTYTDTQYF

abundance: -
j_gene: TRBJ2-1
d_gene: -
v_gene: TRBV21-1
CDR3nt: TGTGCCAGCAGCCCTCGGACTAGCGGGGTACCCTACAATGAGCAGTTCTTC
CDR3aa: CASSPRTSGVPYNEQFF

abundance: few
j_gene: TRBJ2-1
d_gene: TRBD1
v_gene: TRBV10-3
CDR3nt: TGTGCCATCAGTGAGACCGGGACAGGGGACAATGAGCAGTTCTTC
CDR3aa: CAISETGTGDNEQFF

abundance: -
j_gene: TRBJ1-6
d_gene: -
v_gene: TRBV20-1
CDR3nt: TGTAGTGCTAGAGTGTGGACAGATGGTTCGCCCCTCCACTTT
CDR3aa: CSARVWTDGSPLHF

abundance: -
j_gene: TRBJ2-1
d_gene: TRBD2
v_gene: TRBV7-8
CDR3nt: TGTGCCAGCAGCTTAGCCCGGACTAGCGGGGGGGCTTATGGTGAGCAGTTCTTC
CDR3aa: CASSLARTSGGAYGEQFF

abundance: -
j_gene: TRBJ2-1
d_gene: -
v_gene: TRBV9
CDR3nt: TGTGCCAGCAGCGTAGAGGGCGGGGGCCCCTACAATGAGCAGTTCTTC
CDR3aa: CASSVEGGGPYNEQFF

abundance: -
j_gene: TRBJ1-1
d_gene: -
v_gene: TRBV6-1
CDR3nt: TGTGCCAGCAGTGAGCAGTGGGGGACAGAAGCTTTCTTT
CDR3aa: CASSEQWGTEAFF

abundance: few
j_gene: TRBJ2-3
d_gene: -
v_gene: TRBV4-1
CDR3nt: TGCGCCAGCAGCCAAGTCCAGGGTGGAGATACGCAGTATTTT
CDR3aa: CASSQVQGGDTQYF

abundance: -
j_gene: TRBJ1-1
d_gene: -
v_gene: TRBV10-3
CDR3nt: TGTGCCATCAGTGAACGGGGTGACACTGAAGCTTTCTTT
CDR3aa: CAISERGDTEAFF

abundance: few
j_gene: TRBJ2-7
d_gene: -
v_gene: TRBV10-3
CDR3nt: TGTGCCATCAGGGGGTCTCCGGACGAGCAGTACTTC
CDR3aa: CAIRGSPDEQYF

abundance: -
j_gene: TRBJ1-1
d_gene: -
v_gene: TRBV12-3/TRBV12-4
CDR3nt: TGTGCCATCGTGCTGCAGGGGCTGAAGAACACTGAAGCTTTCTTT
CDR3aa: CAIVLQGLKNTEAFF

abundance: -
j_gene: TRBJ2-3
d_gene: -
v_gene: TRBV5-8
CDR3nt: TGTGCCAGCAGCTTGGATGAGGGTACTACGCAGTATTTT
CDR3aa: CASSLDEGTTQYF

abundance: -
j_gene: TRBJ2-5
d_gene: -
v_gene: TRBV4-2
CDR3nt: TGTGCCAGCAGCCAAGATCCCAGCAAAGAGACCCAGTACTTC
CDR3aa: CASSQDPSKETQYF

abundance: many
j_gene: TRBJ2-7
d_gene: TRBD1
v_gene: TRBV30
CDR3nt: TGTGCCTGGAGTCGGGACAGCCCGGGGCAGTACTTC
CDR3aa: CAWSRDSPGQYF

abundance: -
j_gene: TRBJ2-1
d_gene: TRBD2
v_gene: TRBV29-1
CDR3nt: TGCAGCGTTGAAGTAGCGGGAGGCTATGCCTACAAGCAGTTCTTC
CDR3aa: CSVEVAGGYAYKQFF